These 10 T cell receptor beta chains came from one sample sequenced in a study of T-cell reconstitution after alpha-beta-depleted transplantation in children. Preparing the TCRbeta library involved the use of unique molecular identifiers. TCRdb called the PCR reads again in MiXCR, with one record for every CDR3 protein. This table holds about 600,000 distinct CDR3 sequences, around 23% found once. Sequences were derived from PBMCs, mostly from graft donor cells, sampled 360 days after TCRalphabeta/CD19-depleted stem cell transplant. These receptors were obtained from a boy under two years old who had a stem cell transplant for acute myeloid leukemia, so the T cells may come from the graft donor.

The sample holds a few counts of this clonotype. The rearrangement links TRBV18 to TRBJ2-7; no clear D. The CDR3 is 15 residues long. With 2 bases removed from V and 3 bases from J, the gap between germline ends came to 14 bases. The germline gives CDR1 KGHSH, CDR2 LQKENI. As DNA, the CDR3 is TGTGCCAGCTCACCAAGGCTGACGGACCGCTACGAGCAGTACTTC. Residues: CASSPRLTDRYEQYF. Looking up the rest from reference TRBV18 and TRBJ2-7 gives the full variable domain: NAGVMQNPRHLVRRRGQEARLRCSPMKGHSHVYWYRQLPEEGLKFMVYLQKENIIDESGMPKERFSAEFPKEGPSILRIQQVVRGDSAAYFCASSPRLTDRYEQYFGPGTRLTVT.

About this clonotype itself: An end of the junction does not agree with germline; a read error may underlie this. The DNA for the CDR3 is TGTTCCAGCAGCTTAGTTTCCTTGCCCTACAATGAGCAGTTCTTC. Translation gives CSSSLVSLPYNEQFF. V gene TRBV7-6 combines with J gene TRBJ2-1, with D uncertain. CDR1 is SGHVS and CDR2 is FNYEAQ in the germline V gene. This CDR3 comprises 15 residues.

This clonotype was observed a few times. V gene TRBV4-1 combines with J gene TRBJ1-2, with D unresolved. Germline V gene data show CDR1 as MGHRA and CDR2 as YSYEKL. Trimming removed 0 bases at V and 7 bases at J, with 12 bases between. The CDR3 spans 14 residues. CDR3 nucleotide sequence: TGCGCCAGCAGCCAAGATAGCGGTGAGGTTGGCTACACCTTC. Protein: CASSQDSGEVGYTF.

Worth noting for this clonotype: Sequence at one end of the junction differs from germline and may be a read error. The V call is TRBV12-3 or TRBV12-4, the J call TRBJ1-2, with 11 bases fitting TRBD1. The CDR3 is 17 amino acids. Here the CDR3 reads CASRGDGGQGVEDGHTF. CDR3 nucleotide sequence: TGTGCCAGCAGGGGAGACGGGGGACAGGGGGTAGAGGATGGCCACACCTTC.

This clonotype was found a few times. The rearrangement links TRBV11-2 to TRBJ2-3; tentatively, D is TRBD2 (5 bases). This CDR3 contains 15 residues. Per the germline V gene, CDR1 is SGHAT and CDR2 is FQNNGV. The V gene lost 2 bases and the J gene lost 1 base, with 10 bases spanning the gap. The CDR3 sequence: CASSLTGSGTDTQYF. For the CDR3, the DNA is TGTGCCAGCAGCTTAACGGGGTCGGGCACAGATACGCAGTATTTT.

This clonotype was seen just once. This chain joins TRBV6-2 or TRBV6-3 and TRBJ1-1; 11 positions match TRBD1. The CDR3 runs 15 residues. Germline CDR1 and CDR2: MNHEY and SVGEGT. Trimming cost V 7 bases and J 7 bases; bases outside gene matches: 11. The DNA of the CDR3 is TGTGCCAGCACGCCCCCGTGGACAGGGGGCGGTGAAGCTTTCTTT. Translating it yields CASTPPWTGGGEAFF.

J is TRBJ2-3 and V is TRBV15; 9 bases match TRBD2. CDR1 is LNHNV, CDR2 YYDKDF, per germline (reference sequence). V trimming: 0 bases; J trimming: 4 bases; junction bases outside the gene matches: 5. The CDR3 has 16 residues. CDR3 in amino acids: CATSRDLAGGPDTQYF. In DNA, the CDR3 is TGTGCCACCAGCAGAGATTTGGCGGGGGGGCCAGATACGCAGTATTTT.

This clonotype was detected a few times. The gene calls are TRBV5-5 and TRBJ2-3, with 8 bases lining up with TRBD1. V lost 6 bases to trimming and J lost 2 bases; unmatched junction nucleotides: 8. The CDR3 sequence is 15 residues long. Germline V gene sequence: CDR1 SGHKS, CDR2 YYEKEE (reference sequence). Here the CDR3 reads CASTDRDRPTDTQYF. CDR3 sequence (DNA): TGTGCCAGCACCGACCGGGACAGGCCCACAGATACGCAGTATTTT.

The CDR3 here is CASSFQWAINTDTQYF. Here the CDR3 DNA reads TGTGCCAGCAGTTTCCAATGGGCCATAAACACAGATACGCAGTATTTT. The chain is built from TRBV27 and TRBJ2-3, with no clear D. V was cut by 3 bases and J by 2 bases, with 15 bases left in between. This CDR3 contains 16 residues. Germline-derived CDR1 and CDR2 are MNHEY and SMNVEV (reference sequence).

This clonotype was observed many times. The V call is TRBV5-1, the J call TRBJ2-5; the D is unclear. The CDR3 loop spans 17 amino acids. Germline V lookup: CDR1 SGHRS, CDR2 YFSETQ. The germline V and J ends were trimmed by 4 bases and 1 base, with 20 bases remaining between them. In DNA form, the CDR3 reads TGCGCCAGCAGCGTGATCGCTAGAACGGCCATCCAAGAGACCCAGTACTTC. It is translated as CASSVIARTAIQETQYF.